The entry that follows covers one T cell receptor (beta chain) sequence. Its target is unknown. A much larger clone lies a single base off, so this may be a read error. The germline V gene has CDR1 LNHDA and CDR2 SQIVND (reference sequence). This CDR3 contains 15 residues. The data stem from a study of glioma-infiltrating T cells. Findings and limits, study-wide: Above-expected tissue-blood divergence occurred in all gliomas, most in low-grade ones. Very few CDR3 sequences were shared between tissue and blood.

Using RNA template, CDR3s of TCR alpha and beta were amplified with iRepertoire arm-PCR. For one-step reverse transcription and amplification, about 90-400 ng of tissue mRNA or PBMC total RNA was used. Using its own MiXCR run on the multiplex PCR reads, TCRdb lists one record per CDR3 protein. The repertoire holds approximately 93,000 distinct CDR3 sequences, with about 37% as singletons. The sequence was collected from a human donor with low-grade glioma or glioblastoma, undergoing nonglioma brain surgery, or in good health (not recorded which). The sample was glioma tissue, nonneoplastic brain tissue, or PBMCs (not recorded which). The rearrangement uses TRBV19 and TRBJ2-2; no definite D call. In DNA form, the CDR3 reads TGTGCCAGTAGTATCCCCGGATTTAACACCGAGGAGCTGTTTTTT. It is translated as CASSIPGFNTEELFF.